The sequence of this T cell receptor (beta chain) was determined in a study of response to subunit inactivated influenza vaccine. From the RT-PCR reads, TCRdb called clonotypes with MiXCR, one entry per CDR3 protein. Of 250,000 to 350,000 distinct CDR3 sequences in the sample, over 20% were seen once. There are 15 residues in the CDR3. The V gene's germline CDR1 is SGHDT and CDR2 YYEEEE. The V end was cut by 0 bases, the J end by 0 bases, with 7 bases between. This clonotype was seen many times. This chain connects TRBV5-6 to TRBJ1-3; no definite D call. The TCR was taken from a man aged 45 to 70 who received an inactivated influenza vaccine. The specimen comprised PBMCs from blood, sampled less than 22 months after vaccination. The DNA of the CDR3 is TGTGCCAGCAGCTTGGTTGGGAGCTCTGGAAACACCATATATTTT. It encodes CASSLVGSSGNTIYF.